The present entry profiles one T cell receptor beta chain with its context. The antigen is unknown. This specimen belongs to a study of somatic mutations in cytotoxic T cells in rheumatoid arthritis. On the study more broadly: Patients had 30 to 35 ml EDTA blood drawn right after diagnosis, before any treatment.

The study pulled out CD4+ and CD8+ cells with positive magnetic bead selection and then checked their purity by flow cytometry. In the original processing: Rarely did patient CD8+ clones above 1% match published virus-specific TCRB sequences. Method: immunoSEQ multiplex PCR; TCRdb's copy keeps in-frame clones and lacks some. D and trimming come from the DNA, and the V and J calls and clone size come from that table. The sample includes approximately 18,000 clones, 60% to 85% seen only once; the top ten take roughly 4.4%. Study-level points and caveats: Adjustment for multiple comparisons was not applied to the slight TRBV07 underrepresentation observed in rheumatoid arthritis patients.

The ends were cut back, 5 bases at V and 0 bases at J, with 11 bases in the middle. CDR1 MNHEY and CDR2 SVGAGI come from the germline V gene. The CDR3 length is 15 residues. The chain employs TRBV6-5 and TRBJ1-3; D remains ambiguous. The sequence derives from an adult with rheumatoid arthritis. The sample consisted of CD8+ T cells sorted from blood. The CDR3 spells CASSPRGLSGNTIYF. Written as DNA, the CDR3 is TGTGCCAGCAGTCCCCGAGGGCTCTCTGGAAACACCATATATTTT.